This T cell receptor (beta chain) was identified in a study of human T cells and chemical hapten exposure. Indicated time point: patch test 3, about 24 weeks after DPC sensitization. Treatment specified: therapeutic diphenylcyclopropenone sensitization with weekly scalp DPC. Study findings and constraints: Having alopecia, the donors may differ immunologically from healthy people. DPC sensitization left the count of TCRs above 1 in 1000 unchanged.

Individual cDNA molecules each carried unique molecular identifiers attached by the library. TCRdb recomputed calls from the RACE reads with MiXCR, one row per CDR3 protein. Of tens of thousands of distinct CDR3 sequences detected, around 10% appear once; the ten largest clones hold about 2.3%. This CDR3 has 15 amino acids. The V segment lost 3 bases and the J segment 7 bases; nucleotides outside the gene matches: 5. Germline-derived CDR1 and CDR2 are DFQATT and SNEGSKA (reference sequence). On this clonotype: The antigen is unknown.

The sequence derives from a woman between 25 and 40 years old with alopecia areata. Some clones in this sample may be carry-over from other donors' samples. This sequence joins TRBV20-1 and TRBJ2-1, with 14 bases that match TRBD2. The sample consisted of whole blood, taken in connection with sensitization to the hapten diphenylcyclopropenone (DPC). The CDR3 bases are TGCAGTGCTAGGGGGACTAGCGGGAGTCTAAATGAGCAGTTCTTC. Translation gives CSARGTSGSLNEQFF.